The clone carrying this T cell receptor (beta chain) was seen more than once but under ten times. Its target is not known. The treatment: approximately nine-day PBMC culture with coronavirus spike peptide pools or control peptides (ViraFEST assay). CDR3 size: 11 residues. Looked up from germline, CDR1 is SGHTA and CDR2 is FQGNSA. V lost 4 bases and J 5 bases, leaving 5 bases between the germline ends. These data originate in a study of vaccination and CD4 T cells after COVID-19. The overall study: Participants were given two doses of BNT162b2 or mRNA-1273 vaccine. Cultures designated as controls were supplied with a CEFX pool, an HIV-1 Nef pool, or no peptide. Whole-study results and caveats: Vaccine-specific clones numbering 304 of 307 showed spike mono-reactivity in convalescent patients. Among convalescent patients, a median roughly 88% of reactive clones emerged only after vaccination.

Scientists ran DNA taken from cultured CD4+ T cells through the Oncomine TCR Beta short-read assay for sequencing. Each CDR3 protein is one row after TCRdb ran MiXCR on the PCR reads. Of about 20,000 distinct CDR3 sequences in the sample, about 38% were seen once. The sequence derives from a human donor who received a COVID-19 vaccine. The chain uses TRBV7-2 and TRBJ2-5; no clear D gene. The input for sequencing was CD4+ T cells from blood, cultured in vitro, taken before SARS-CoV-2 vaccination. In DNA, the CDR3 is TGTGCCAGCAGCTCGTTTGAGACCCAGTACTTC. Amino acid sequence: CASSSFETQYF. Variable domain in full (rest from reference TRBV7-2 and TRBJ2-5): GAGVSQSPSNKVTEKGKDVELRCDPISGHTALYWYRQSLGQGLEFLIYFQGNSAPDKSGLPSDRFSAERTGGSVSTLTIQRTQQEDSAVYLCASSSFETQYFGPGTRLLVL.